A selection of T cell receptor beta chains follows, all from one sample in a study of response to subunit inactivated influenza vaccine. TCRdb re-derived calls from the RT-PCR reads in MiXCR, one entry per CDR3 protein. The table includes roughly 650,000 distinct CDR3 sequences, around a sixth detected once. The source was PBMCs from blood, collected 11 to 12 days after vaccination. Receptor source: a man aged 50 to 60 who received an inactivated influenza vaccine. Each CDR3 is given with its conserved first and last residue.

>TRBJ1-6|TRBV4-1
CASSQRAGQVASPLHF
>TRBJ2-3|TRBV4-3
CASRMDFGGADTQYF
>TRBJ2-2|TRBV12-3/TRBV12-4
CASSRSRSLNTGELFF
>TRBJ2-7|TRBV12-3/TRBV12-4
CASRHSGGGNYEQYF
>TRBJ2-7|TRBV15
CATSRGLTGRVSYEQYF
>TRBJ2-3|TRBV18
CASSPPSQYGTDTQYF
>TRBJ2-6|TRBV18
CASSPGRGPGANVLTF
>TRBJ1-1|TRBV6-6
CASSIGRTREAFF
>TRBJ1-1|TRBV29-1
CSVRRPSGTGGMNTEAFF
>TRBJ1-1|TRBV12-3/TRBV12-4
CASSKTALEAFF
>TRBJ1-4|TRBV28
CASSLSGTSREKLFF
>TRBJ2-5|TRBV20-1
CSASPGASQETQYF
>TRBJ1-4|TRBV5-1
CASSTGGWGTNEKLFF
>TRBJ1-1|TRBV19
CASSSTVMNTEAFF
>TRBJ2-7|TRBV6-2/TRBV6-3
CASTSVLQVYYEQYF
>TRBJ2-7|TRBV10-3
CAISESRDSSEQYF
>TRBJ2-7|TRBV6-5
CASSHFVYLGGNLNEQYF
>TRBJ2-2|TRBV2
CASNFQQTGELFF
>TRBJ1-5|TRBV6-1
CASSQRTTGEQPQHF
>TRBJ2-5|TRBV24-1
CATSDRTETQYF
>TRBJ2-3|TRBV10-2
CASSSSRIHTQYF
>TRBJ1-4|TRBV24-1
CATSDLMGNEKLFF
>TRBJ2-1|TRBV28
CASSLRSREEYSYNEQFF
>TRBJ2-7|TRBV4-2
CASSQMEISSYEQYF
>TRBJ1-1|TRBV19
CASSPAGGRTFF
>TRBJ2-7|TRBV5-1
CASSTGVSSSSYEQYF
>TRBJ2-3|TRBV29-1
CSGTGGSTDTQYF
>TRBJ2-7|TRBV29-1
CSVITGTPLYEQYF
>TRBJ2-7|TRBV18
CASSPPYSYEQYF
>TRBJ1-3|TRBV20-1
CSARDLTGGNTIYF
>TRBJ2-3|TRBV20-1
CSANRFGTDTQYF
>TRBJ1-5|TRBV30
CAWSVGGNSNQPQHF
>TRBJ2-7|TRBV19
CASSLLGRMDEQYF
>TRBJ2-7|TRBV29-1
CSASGGENEQYF
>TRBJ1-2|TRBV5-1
CASSPVGGNYGYTF
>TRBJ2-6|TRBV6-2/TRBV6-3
CASSSRAAGANVLTF
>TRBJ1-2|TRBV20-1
CSARRTDKYGYTF
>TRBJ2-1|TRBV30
CANAAWGGNNEQFF
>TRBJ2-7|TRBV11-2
CASSLEPTGWYEQYF
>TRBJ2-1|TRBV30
CAWSLGSNEQFF
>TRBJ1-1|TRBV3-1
CASRKGQGLLNTEAFF
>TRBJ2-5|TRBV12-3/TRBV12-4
CASRRWGGETQYF
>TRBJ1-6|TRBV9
CASSVGGFNSPLHF
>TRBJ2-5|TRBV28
CASSSFSRAGGQETQYF
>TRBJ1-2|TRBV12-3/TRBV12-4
CASSLGPANYGYTF
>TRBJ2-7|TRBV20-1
CSRTSLEQYF
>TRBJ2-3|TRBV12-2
CASRSPSGYPWADTQYF
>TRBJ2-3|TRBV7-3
CASSLSGIQADTQYF
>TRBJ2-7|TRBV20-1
CSAAPRAEQYF